This TCR beta chain was recorded in a study of blood T cell repertoires in COVID-19. Study summary: The United States, Italy and Spain provided the acute and convalescent COVID-19 samples. PBMCs, B-cell-depleted T cells, or T cells were the source of the cDNA or gDNA that made up the material.

The table lists this clone with a few counts. The study recruited people aged about 18 to 89 years across more than 20 US areas. The assay was immunoSEQ multiplex PCR, and TCRdb's table has in-frame clones only and misses some. The repertoire holds some 270,000 clones, with roughly 88% as singletons. Germline trimming cut 4 bases from V and 4 bases from J; bases unmatched to any gene: 9. The CDR3 loop spans 15 amino acids. Germline lookup yields CDR1 SNHLY and CDR2 FYNNEI. The receptor was derived from a woman aged 30 to 39 who had recovered from COVID-19. The sample taken for sequencing was PBMCs or T cells enriched from blood (not recorded which). This chain links TRBV2 with TRBJ1-2; TRBD1 agrees at 7 bases. The CDR3 region has the DNA TGTGCCAGCAGTGCGACGGGACAGAGGCGCTATGGCTACACCTTC. Translating it yields CASSATGQRRYGYTF.